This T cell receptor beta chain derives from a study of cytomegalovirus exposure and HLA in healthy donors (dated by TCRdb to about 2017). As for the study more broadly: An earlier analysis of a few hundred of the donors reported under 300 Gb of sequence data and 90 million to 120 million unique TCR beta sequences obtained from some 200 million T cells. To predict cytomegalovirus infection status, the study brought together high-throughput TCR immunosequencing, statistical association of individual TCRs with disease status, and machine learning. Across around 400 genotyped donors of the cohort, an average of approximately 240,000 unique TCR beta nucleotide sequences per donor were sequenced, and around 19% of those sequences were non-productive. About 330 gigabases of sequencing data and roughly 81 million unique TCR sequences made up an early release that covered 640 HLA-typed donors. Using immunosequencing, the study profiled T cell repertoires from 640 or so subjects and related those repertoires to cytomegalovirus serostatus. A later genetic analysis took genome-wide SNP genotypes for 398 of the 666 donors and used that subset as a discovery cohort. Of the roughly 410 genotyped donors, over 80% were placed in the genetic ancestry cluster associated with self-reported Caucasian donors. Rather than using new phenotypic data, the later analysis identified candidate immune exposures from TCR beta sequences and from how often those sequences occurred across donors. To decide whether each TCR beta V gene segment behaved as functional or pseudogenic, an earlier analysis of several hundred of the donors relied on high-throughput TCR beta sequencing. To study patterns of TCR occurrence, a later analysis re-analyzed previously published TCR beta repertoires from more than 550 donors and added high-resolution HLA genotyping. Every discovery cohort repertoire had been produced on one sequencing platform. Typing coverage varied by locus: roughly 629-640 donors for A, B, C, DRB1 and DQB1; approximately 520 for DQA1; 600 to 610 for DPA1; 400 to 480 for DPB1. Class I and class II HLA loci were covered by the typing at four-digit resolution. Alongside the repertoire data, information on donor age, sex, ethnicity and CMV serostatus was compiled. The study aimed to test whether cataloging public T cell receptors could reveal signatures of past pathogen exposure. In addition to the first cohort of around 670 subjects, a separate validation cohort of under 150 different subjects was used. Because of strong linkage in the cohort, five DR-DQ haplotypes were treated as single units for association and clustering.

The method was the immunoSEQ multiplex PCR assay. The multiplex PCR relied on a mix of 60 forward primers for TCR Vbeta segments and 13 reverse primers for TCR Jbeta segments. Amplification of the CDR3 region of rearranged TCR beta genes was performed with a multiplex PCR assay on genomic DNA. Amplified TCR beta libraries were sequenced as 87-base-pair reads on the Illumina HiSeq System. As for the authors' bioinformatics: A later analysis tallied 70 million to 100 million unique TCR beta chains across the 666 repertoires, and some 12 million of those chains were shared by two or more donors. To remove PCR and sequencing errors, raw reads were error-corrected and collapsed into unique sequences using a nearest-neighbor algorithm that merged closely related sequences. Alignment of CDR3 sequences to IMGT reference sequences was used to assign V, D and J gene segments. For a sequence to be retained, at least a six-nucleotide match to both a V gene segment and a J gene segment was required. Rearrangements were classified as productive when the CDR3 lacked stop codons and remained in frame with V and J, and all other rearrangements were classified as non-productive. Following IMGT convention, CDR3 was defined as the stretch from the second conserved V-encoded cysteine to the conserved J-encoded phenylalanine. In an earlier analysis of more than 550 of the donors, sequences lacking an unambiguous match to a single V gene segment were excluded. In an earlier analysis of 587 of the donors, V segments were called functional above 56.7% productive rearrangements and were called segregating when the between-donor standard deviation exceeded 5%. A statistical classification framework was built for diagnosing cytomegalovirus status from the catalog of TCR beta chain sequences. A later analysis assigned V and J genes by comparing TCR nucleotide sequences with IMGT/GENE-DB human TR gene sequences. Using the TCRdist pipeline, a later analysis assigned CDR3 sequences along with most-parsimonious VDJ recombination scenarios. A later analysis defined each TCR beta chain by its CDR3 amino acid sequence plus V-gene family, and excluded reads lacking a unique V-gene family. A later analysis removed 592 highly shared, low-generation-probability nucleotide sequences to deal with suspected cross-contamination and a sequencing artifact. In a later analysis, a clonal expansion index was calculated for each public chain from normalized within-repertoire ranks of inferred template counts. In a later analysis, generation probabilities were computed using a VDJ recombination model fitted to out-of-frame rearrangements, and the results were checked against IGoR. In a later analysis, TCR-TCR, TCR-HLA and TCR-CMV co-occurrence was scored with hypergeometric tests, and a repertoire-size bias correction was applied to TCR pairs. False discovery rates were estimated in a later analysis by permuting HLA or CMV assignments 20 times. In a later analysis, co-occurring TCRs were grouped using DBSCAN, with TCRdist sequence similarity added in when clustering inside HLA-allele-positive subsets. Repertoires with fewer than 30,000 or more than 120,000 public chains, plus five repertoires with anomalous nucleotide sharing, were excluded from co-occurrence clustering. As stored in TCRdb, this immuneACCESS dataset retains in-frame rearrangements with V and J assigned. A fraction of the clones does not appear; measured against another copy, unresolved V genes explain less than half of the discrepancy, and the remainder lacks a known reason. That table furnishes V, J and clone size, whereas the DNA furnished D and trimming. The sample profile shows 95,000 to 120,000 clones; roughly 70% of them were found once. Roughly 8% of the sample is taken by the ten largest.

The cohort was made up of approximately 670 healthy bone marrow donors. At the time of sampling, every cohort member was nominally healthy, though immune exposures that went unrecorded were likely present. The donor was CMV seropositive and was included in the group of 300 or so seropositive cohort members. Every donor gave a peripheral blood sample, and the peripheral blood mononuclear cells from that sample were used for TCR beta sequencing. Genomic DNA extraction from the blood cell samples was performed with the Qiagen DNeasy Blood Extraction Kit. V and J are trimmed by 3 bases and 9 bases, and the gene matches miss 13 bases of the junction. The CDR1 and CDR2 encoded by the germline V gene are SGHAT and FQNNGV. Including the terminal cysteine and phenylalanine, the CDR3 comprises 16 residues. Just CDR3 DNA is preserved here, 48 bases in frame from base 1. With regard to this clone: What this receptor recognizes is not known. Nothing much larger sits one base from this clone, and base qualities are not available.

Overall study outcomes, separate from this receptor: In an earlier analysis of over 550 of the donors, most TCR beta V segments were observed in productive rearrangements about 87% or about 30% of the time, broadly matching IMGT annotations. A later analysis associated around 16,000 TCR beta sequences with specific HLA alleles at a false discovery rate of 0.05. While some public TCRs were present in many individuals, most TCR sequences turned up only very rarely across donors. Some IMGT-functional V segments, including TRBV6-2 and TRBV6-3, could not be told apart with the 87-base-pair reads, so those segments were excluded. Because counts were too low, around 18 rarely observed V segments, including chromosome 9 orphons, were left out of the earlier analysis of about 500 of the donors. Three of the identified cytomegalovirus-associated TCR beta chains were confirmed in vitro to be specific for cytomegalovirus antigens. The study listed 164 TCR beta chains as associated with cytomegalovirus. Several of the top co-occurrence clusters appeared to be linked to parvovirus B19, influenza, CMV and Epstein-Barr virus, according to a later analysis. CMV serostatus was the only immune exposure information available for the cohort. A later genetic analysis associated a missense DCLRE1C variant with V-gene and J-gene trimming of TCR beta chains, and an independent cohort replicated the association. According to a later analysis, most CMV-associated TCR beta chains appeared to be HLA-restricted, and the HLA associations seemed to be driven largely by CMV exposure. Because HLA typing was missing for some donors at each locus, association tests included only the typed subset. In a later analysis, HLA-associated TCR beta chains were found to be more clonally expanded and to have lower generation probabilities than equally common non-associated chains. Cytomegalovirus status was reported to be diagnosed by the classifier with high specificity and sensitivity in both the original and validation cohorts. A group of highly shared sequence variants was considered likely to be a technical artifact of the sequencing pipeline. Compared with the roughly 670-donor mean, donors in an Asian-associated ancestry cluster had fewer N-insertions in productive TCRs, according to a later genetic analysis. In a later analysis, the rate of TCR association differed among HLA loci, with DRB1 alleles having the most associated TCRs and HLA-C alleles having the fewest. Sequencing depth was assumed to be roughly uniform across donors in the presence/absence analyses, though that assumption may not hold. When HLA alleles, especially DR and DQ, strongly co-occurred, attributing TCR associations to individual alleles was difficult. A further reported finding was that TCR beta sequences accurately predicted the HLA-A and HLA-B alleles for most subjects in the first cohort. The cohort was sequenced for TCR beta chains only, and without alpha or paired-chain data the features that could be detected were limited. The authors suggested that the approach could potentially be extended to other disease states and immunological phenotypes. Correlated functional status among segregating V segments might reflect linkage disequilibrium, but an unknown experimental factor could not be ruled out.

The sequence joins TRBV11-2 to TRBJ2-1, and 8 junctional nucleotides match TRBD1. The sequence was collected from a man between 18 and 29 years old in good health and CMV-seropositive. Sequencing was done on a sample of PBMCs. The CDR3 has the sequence CASSLNRQGHLSEQFF. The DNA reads TGTGCCAGCAGCTTGAATAGACAGGGGCATCTGAGTGAGCAGTTCTTC.